Listed below are T cell receptor beta chains from one sample, sequenced in a study of OX40 agonist ivuxolimab in advanced cancers. Generated by immunoSEQ multiplex PCR, the TCRdb table keeps only in-frame clones and is missing some. The repertoire holds about 100,000 clones, over 75% seen once, with 0.25% to 0.35% in the top ten. The sequencing here drew on CD4+ or CD8+ T cells sorted from blood, taken in a trial of the OX40 agonist ivuxolimab. Receptors originate from an adult with an advanced solid tumor such as melanoma, head and neck, liver or kidney cancer. The conserved cysteine and the conserved F or W are not part of the CDR3 here. Clone size, where shown, is once, few, many, or a class for clones that have expanded.

j_call	v_call	clone_size	cdr3_aa
TRBJ2-1	TRBV28	.	ASSWGRGGPNHNEQF
TRBJ2-2	TRBV7-2	.	ASGRFGELF
TRBJ2-4	TRBV2	.	ASGAGVGKNIQY
TRBJ2-7	TRBV6-1	.	ASKQRASFYEQY
TRBJ2-3	TRBV7-2	.	ASSLVAGVDTQY
TRBJ2-2	TRBV19	.	ASTTIGLAGVTGELF
TRBJ2-1	TRBV9	.	ASSQTSGNEQF
TRBJ1-4	TRBV27	.	ASSSRQLKKLF
TRBJ2-5	TRBV11-2	.	ASSLTSGQETQY
TRBJ1-5	TRBV6-5	.	ASSYGGPGNQPQH
TRBJ1-3	TRBV7-9	.	ASSARGRGDGNTIY
TRBJ2-7	TRBV4-1	.	ASSQEAGPSKYEQY
TRBJ2-2	TRBV18	.	ASSPRKNAGELF
TRBJ2-2	TRBV2	.	ASSVQLGPGELF
TRBJ2-2	TRBV7-7	.	ASSSQGGRTGELF
TRBJ2-3	TRBV15	.	ATSSARGLTWDTQY
TRBJ2-3	TRBV7-2	.	ASSLGPGGTDTQY
TRBJ1-2	TRBV5-6	once	ASSLVGTAGYT
TRBJ2-3	TRBV6-5	.	ASSKSGRSTDTQY
TRBJ1-1	TRBV7-2	.	ASSPRGGTNTEAF
TRBJ1-1	TRBV7-2	.	ASSARQDRNTEAF
TRBJ2-7	TRBV5-4	.	ASSQEGQGTYEQY
TRBJ2-7	TRBV20-1	.	SARLYEQY
TRBJ2-2	TRBV5-1	.	ASSLARLAENTGELF
.	TRBV15	.	ATSSGTRYYEQY
TRBJ1-1	TRBV19	.	ASSTPRQGLTEAF
TRBJ2-3	TRBV19	.	ASSTREADTQY
TRBJ1-1	TRBV7-9	few	ASSLDQGGTEAF
TRBJ1-3	TRBV7-2	.	ASSLASTAGNTIY
TRBJ1-2	TRBV7-3	.	ASSYTVNYGYT
TRBJ2-1	TRBV29-1	.	SVYTVASGYNEQF
TRBJ2-7	TRBV5-1	once	ASSLGAGRSYEQY
TRBJ2-1	TRBV7-2	.	ASSSSLWAGGNEQF
TRBJ2-3	TRBV4-2	.	ASSQGPDIDTQY
TRBJ1-2	TRBV25-1	once	ASSDTAVGYGYT
TRBJ1-1	TRBV6-1	.	ASSVKNTEAF
TRBJ2-3	TRBV15	once	ATSRGGGGQDTQY
TRBJ2-1	TRBV11-1	.	ASSPAGVRVYGNEQF
TRBJ1-1	TRBV5-1	.	ASSWDSRAEAF
TRBJ1-4	TRBV30	.	AWSSGRTTNEKLF
TRBJ2-1	TRBV11-2	.	ASSPPGNRRKNEQF
TRBJ2-5	TRBV7-3	.	ASSLVRLETQY
TRBJ2-7	TRBV7-2	.	ASSPRTDRVSSYEQY
TRBJ2-2	TRBV7-3	.	ASSLSGHPNTGELF
TRBJ1-5	TRBV18	.	ASSPFQPTGDQPQH
TRBJ2-1	TRBV4-1	.	ASSQRPGQGYNEQF
TRBJ2-2	TRBV9	.	ASSVGVVGLAGRNGELF
TRBJ2-1	TRBV7-3	.	ASSLGVGREQF
TRBJ2-7	TRBV4-3	once	ASSQEERGEQY
TRBJ2-2	TRBV28	once	ASSLSLLSGELF
TRBJ2-7	TRBV6-6	few	ASTTRSSYEQY
TRBJ2-2	TRBV10-1	.	ASSGASSVGELF
TRBJ2-4	TRBV19	.	ASSIQGPGIQY
TRBJ1-5	TRBV5-3	.	ARSPPTANQPQH
TRBJ2-5	TRBV25-1	.	ASASLGEGQETQY
TRBJ2-4	TRBV6-6	.	ASSTGTVGNIQY